The rows below give T cell receptor beta chains drawn from one sample of a study of T cell changes during pregnancy in multiple sclerosis. Measured with immunoSEQ multiplex PCR; TCRdb has only the in-frame clones, and not every one. This sample yields 50,000 or so clones, of which about nine tenths are seen a single time; around 0.25% belongs to the top ten. The source was CD4+ T cells from peripheral blood mononuclear cells, collected in the second trimester of pregnancy. These receptors were taken from a female donor with multiple sclerosis, enrolled in a pregnancy study. The CDR3 runs from the conserved cysteine through the conserved F or W. A D gene is named only where the DNA matches it firmly. Size values are once, few and many counts, or a class for expanded clones, and some rows have none.

TRBJ1-1 | TRBD1 | TRBV5-1 | few | 15 | TGCGCCAGCAGCTCGTCCTCGACAGGGGGGACTGAAGCTTTCTTT | CASSSSSTGGTEAFF
TRBJ1-1 | - | TRBV27 | - | 15 | TGTGCCAGCAGTTTAGGACTCAGAGGCAACACTGAAGCTTTCTTT | CASSLGLRGNTEAFF
TRBJ1-1 | - | TRBV19 | - | 13 | TGTGCCACCGGAGAGGCGATTTACACTGAAGCTTTCTTT | CATGEAIYTEAFF
TRBJ1-2 | - | TRBV2 | - | 14 | TGTGCCAGCAACGGAGCGGGGCGGTTTGATGGCTACACCTTC | CASNGAGRFDGYTF
TRBJ2-5 | TRBD1 | TRBV11-2 | - | 13 | TGTGCCAGCAGGAGGACAGGGGACAAGACCCAGTACTTC | CASRRTGDKTQYF
TRBJ1-1 | TRBD1 | TRBV7-6 | few | 15 | TGTGCCAGCAGCCGACCCGACAGGGTGGCAACTGAAGCTTTCTTT | CASSRPDRVATEAFF
TRBJ2-7 | - | TRBV2 | - | 12 | TGTGCCAGCAGCCCACATTCGGGACTGGAGTACTTC | CASSPHSGLEYF
TRBJ1-1 | - | TRBV6-5 | - | 14 | TGTGCCAGCAGCCTACGGGGGAAAGACACTGAAGCTTTCTTT | CASSLRGKDTEAFF
TRBJ1-1 | - | TRBV10-2 | - | 14 | TGCGCCAGCAGAGCCCGTCCGGGTAACACTGAAGCTTTCTTT | CASRARPGNTEAFF
TRBJ2-1 | TRBD2 | TRBV5-1 | - | 14 | TGCGCCAGCAGCTTAGCGGGGCCTTACAATGAGCAGTTCTTC | CASSLAGPYNEQFF
TRBJ2-3 | TRBD2 | TRBV2 | - | 16 | TGTGCCAGCAGTGGGGGCCTAGCGGGGGCATTAGATACGCAGTATTTT | CASSGGLAGALDTQYF
TRBJ1-5 | - | TRBV7-9 | - | 14 | TGTGCCAGCAGCTTAGAGGGGGGGAGTCAGCCCCAGCATTTT | CASSLEGGSQPQHF
TRBJ1-3 | - | TRBV6-1 | - | 15 | TGTGCCAGCAGCGTGGGGGGAGACTCTGGAAACACCATATATTTT | CASSVGGDSGNTIYF
TRBJ2-5 | TRBD1 | TRBV15 | - | 15 | TGTGCCACCAGCAGAGTGGCAGGGGGTACGGAGACCCAGTACTTC | CATSRVAGGTETQYF
TRBJ1-5 | TRBD1 | TRBV5-8 | - | 15 | TGTGCCAGCAGCTTGGGGGACAGGGTAAAACAGCCCCAGCATTTT | CASSLGDRVKQPQHF
TRBJ2-3 | - | TRBV11-2 | - | 12 | TGTGCCAGCAGCCCCCGTTCAGATACGCAGTATTTT | CASSPRSDTQYF
TRBJ2-1 | - | TRBV6-1 | - | 13 | TGTGCCAGCAGTCATCGGGGGTTCAATGAGCAGTTCTTC | CASSHRGFNEQFF
TRBJ2-2 | - | TRBV5-1 | - | 14 | TGCGCCAGCAGCTTGGTCGCGGGCACCGGGGAGCTGTTTTTT | CASSLVAGTGELFF
TRBJ1-4 | TRBD1 | TRBV30 | - | 17 | TGTGCCTGGAGTGTGCCTGTGGGGGACAGGGTTAATGAAAAACTGTTTTTT | CAWSVPVGDRVNEKLFF
TRBJ1-1 | - | TRBV30 | - | 14 | TGTGCCTGGAGTGTCCGACAGAGGAACACTGAAGCTTTCTTT | CAWSVRQRNTEAFF
TRBJ1-1 | TRBD1 | TRBV5-1 | - | 15 | TGCGCCAGCAGTCTGGACAGGGGCTTGAACACTGAAGCTTTCTTT | CASSLDRGLNTEAFF
TRBJ2-7 | TRBD1 | TRBV6-1 | once | 15 | TGTGCCAGCACCTGGCCCCAGGGGGTACCCTACGAGCAGTACTTC | CASTWPQGVPYEQYF
TRBJ2-1 | TRBD1 | TRBV7-9 | - | 14 | TGTGCCAGCAGCTTAGGACAGGGGACTAATGAGCAGTTCTTC | CASSLGQGTNEQFF
TRBJ2-5 | TRBD2 | TRBV2 | - | 17 | TGTGCCAGCACCCTTGGACTAGCGGGGGTATACCAAGAGACCCAGTACTTC | CASTLGLAGVYQETQYF
TRBJ2-5 | - | TRBV2 | - | 14 | TGTGCCAGTCGCCGGGACTTGTACCAAGAGACCCAGTACTTC | CASRRDLYQETQYF